One sample yielded the 6 T cell receptor beta chains listed below, sequenced in a study of blood T cells in healthy people across ages. The use of a sample-barcoded 5' primer and a J-beta primer mix characterized a second PCR of about 7 to 12 cycles. TCRdb itself ran the 5' RACE reads through MiXCR, one entry per CDR3 protein. The sample carries about 680,000 distinct CDR3 sequences, 45% to 50% recorded once. The sample was blood. Source of these receptors: a woman between 55 and 75 years old in good health.

The V gene is TRBV28, the J gene TRBJ2-1; D gene uncertain. Germline CDR1 is MDHEN and CDR2 is SYDVKM. V lost 6 bases, J lost 12 bases, and 21 bases lay in between. This CDR3 is built from 14 residues. The DNA of the CDR3 is TGTGCCAGCAGAAAGCAGATTCATGGGCATGGGCAGTTCTTC. This sequence encodes CASRKQIHGHGQFF. Looking up the rest from reference TRBV28 and TRBJ2-1 gives the full variable domain: DVKVTQSSRYLVKRTGEKVFLECVQDMDHENMFWYRQDPGLGLRLIYFSYDVKMKEKGDIPEGYSVSREKKERFSLILESASTNQTSMYLCASRKQIHGHGQFFGPGTRLTVL.

This rearrangement joins TRBV27 to TRBJ2-7; D gene unclear. The CDR3 is 15 amino acids. V was shortened by 3 bases and J by 7 bases, with 19 bases between the two germline ends. CDR1 MNHEY and CDR2 SMNVEV come from the germline V gene (reference sequence). CDR3 residues: CASSLARGAAMEQYF. Written as DNA, the CDR3 is TGTGCCAGCAGTTTGGCGCGAGGCGCGGCTATGGAGCAGTACTTC.

This clonotype was observed a single time. The chain is built from TRBV18 and TRBJ2-1; TRBD2 aligns across 14 bases. The CDR3 is 17 residues long. CDR1 is KGHSH, CDR2 LQKENI, per germline. Trimming at V came to 6 bases and at J to 3 bases, leaving 7 bases not matched to a gene. The chain's CDR3 is CASSQGTSGSFYNEQFF. CDR3 coding DNA: TGTGCCAGCTCCCAAGGGACTAGCGGGAGCTTCTACAATGAGCAGTTCTTC.

V gene TRBV6-5 combines with J gene TRBJ1-3; D unresolved. V dropped 2 bases and J dropped 10 bases, with 9 bases sitting between them. CDR1 and CDR2 (germline): MNHEY, SVGAGI. This CDR3 has 12 amino acids. CDR3 sequence: CASSYPGETIYF. The CDR3 DNA reads as TGTGCCAGCAGTTACCCGGGCGAGACCATATATTTT.

The chain combines TRBV6-1 with TRBJ2-4; no reliable D call. The DNA end is a closer match to TRBJ2-7, so the J assignment may be wrong. This CDR3 contains 11 residues. The germline gives CDR1 MNHNS, CDR2 SASEGT. The CDR3 bases are TGTGCCAGCAGTGAACATTCCGAGCAGTACTTC. This gives the protein CASSEHSEQYF.

The CDR3 reads CATSIGGSGNTIYF. CDR3 nucleotide sequence: TGTGCCACCAGCATCGGGGGCTCTGGAAACACCATATATTTT. The rearrangement joins TRBV15 to TRBJ1-3; maybe TRBD1 (5 bases). The CDR3 loop spans 14 amino acids. Trimming took 4 bases from V and 0 from J, leaving 7 bases between them. Germline V gene lookup returns CDR1 LNHNV and CDR2 YYDKDF (reference sequence).